This T cell receptor (beta chain) was found in a study of CD8 T cells in Susac syndrome. Between the trimmed V and J ends, which lost 0 bases and 2 bases, there was a span of 7 bases. Germline V CDR1 and CDR2: MNHEY, SMNVEV (reference sequence). This CDR3 is built from 14 residues. RNA in amounts of roughly 0.5 to 1 ug was reverse transcribed with random hexamers. The method of amplification for TCR beta CDR3 was immunoSEQ multiplex PCR, covering 54 Vbeta and 13 Jbeta. TCRdb used MiXCR to reprocess the immunoSEQ multiplex PCR reads, holding one entry per CDR3 protein. The table has about 200,000 distinct CDR3 sequences, 95% seen once; the top ten hold roughly 0.1%. Sequencing of TCR beta was undertaken in CD8+ and CD4+ T cells derived from blood. Healthy donors served as the controls. They were matched for age and sex. While CD8+ and CD4+ T cells were isolated negatively, TEMRA cells were enriched by FACS.

The chain combines TRBV27 with TRBJ1-2; no clear D. Input material: CD4+ T cells from PBMCs. The source of this sequence is a human donor in good health. This CDR3 is CASSLSRRNYGYTF. DNA of the CDR3: TGTGCCAGCAGTTTATCCAGACGGAACTATGGCTACACCTTC.